Given below is one T cell receptor beta chain in context. Its antigen is not identified. The repertoire was sequenced with immunoSEQ multiplex PCR; TCRdb's copy has only in-frame clones and lacks some. The sample contains 60,000 or so clones, around 89% of which appear only once. The CDR3 is 14 amino acids. Trimming cost V 4 bases and J 0 bases; bases outside gene matches: 2. CDR1 is SGHVS and CDR2 is FQNEAQ in the germline V gene. These data belong to a study of a mutant IDH1 vaccine in newly diagnosed glioma. Whole-study context: During weeks 1, 3, 5, 7, 11, 15, 19 and 23, patients received eight vaccinations.

Time point indicated: week 11, during vaccination. Doses consisted of 300 ug of mutant IDH1 20-mer peptide each, paired with topical imiquimod. The TCR originated in a man aged 40-49 years with glioma. The genes are TRBV7-8 and TRBJ2-7; 8 positions agree with TRBD1. The sequencing here drew on PBMCs, taken from a glioma patient whose treatment included an IDH1 peptide vaccine. This CDR3 is CASSSGTGSYEQYF. The CDR3 DNA follows: TGTGCCAGCAGCTCCGGGACAGGCTCCTACGAGCAGTACTTC.